This T cell receptor beta chain was observed in a study of lymphopenia after photon versus proton radiotherapy. Only in-frame clones appear in the TCRdb table, and some are missing; sequencing was by immunoSEQ multiplex PCR. The sample records tens of thousands of clones, about nine tenths being singletons. V was pared by 5 bases and J by 9 bases, with 11 bases between. Germline V gene sequence: CDR1 SGHTA, CDR2 FQGNSA. This CDR3 comprises 12 residues. V usage is TRBV7-2 and J usage is TRBJ2-4; no definite D call. Material: peripheral blood, obtained from a patient treated with photon-based radiotherapy. The sequence came from a woman between 65 and 79 years old with pancreatic cancer. For the CDR3, the DNA is TGTGCCAGCAGCCCCCCATCAAGCATTCAGTACTTC. Translating it yields CASSPPSSIQYF. The full variable domain, its missing parts supplied by reference TRBV7-2 and TRBJ2-4, is GAGVSQSPSNKVTEKGKDVELRCDPISGHTALYWYRQSLGQGLEFLIYFQGNSAPDKSGLPSDRFSAERTGGSVSTLTIQRTQQEDSAVYLCASSPPSSIQYFGAGTRLSVL.